The subject of this entry is one T cell receptor (beta chain). The data originate from a study of control samples from healthy donors and cancer patients. Only in-frame clones appear in the TCRdb table, and some are missing; sequencing was by immunoSEQ multiplex PCR. Among approximately 160,000 clones listed, 85% to 95% were seen once. The source material was blood. The origin of this receptor is a woman younger than 30 in good health.

CDR3 nucleotides: TGTGCCAGCAGGACCCTCGGGGGCACTGAAGCTTTCTTT. It codes for CASRTLGGTEAFF. The genes are TRBV12-3 or TRBV12-4 and TRBJ1-1, with D perhaps matching TRBD1 (5 bases). The germline V and J ends were trimmed by 6 bases and 4 bases, with 12 bases remaining between them. This CDR3 has 13 residues.